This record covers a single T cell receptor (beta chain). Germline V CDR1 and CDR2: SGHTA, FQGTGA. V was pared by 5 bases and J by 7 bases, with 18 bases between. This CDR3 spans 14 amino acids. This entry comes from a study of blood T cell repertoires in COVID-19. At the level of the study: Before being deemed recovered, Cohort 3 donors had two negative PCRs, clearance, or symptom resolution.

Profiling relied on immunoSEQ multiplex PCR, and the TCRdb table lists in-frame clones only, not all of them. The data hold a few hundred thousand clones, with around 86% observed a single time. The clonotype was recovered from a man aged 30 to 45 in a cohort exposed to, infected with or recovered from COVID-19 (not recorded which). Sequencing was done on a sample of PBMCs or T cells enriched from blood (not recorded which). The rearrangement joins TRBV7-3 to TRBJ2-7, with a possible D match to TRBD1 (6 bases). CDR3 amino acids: CASSAQGPRREQYF. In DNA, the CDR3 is TGTGCCAGCAGCGCACAGGGTCCGCGGCGAGAGCAGTACTTC.